Listed below are T cell receptor beta chains from one sample, sequenced in a study of OX40 agonist ivuxolimab in advanced cancers. The repertoire was sequenced with immunoSEQ multiplex PCR; TCRdb's copy has only in-frame clones and lacks some. The table lists more than 80,000 clones, roughly nine tenths of them singletons. Sample: CD4+ or CD8+ T cells sorted from blood, taken in a trial of the OX40 agonist ivuxolimab. These receptors all come from an adult with an advanced solid tumor such as melanoma, head and neck, liver or kidney cancer. Both conserved end residues are trimmed from each CDR3. The size of a clone is reported for some rows only, either as once, few or many, or as a class for expanded clones.

j_call | v_call | clone_size | cdr3_aa
TRBJ2-3 | TRBV5-4 | - | ASSLAEAPGYTQY
TRBJ2-7 | TRBV7-6 | - | ASSFRGGNEQY
TRBJ2-7 | TRBV5-8 | - | ASSYTGKLAGVKPHEQY
TRBJ2-7 | TRBV14 | - | ASSPGLAGLPQY
TRBJ2-7 | TRBV28 | - | ASSLNGGQVGISYEQY
TRBJ2-1 | TRBV6-1 | - | ASIIAGGPSEQF
TRBJ2-7 | TRBV7-2 | - | ASSGGLAVTYEQY
TRBJ2-2 | TRBV4-1 | - | ASSQEQRVTGELF
TRBJ2-7 | TRBV4-2 | once | ASSQSAGTGSGEGGQY
TRBJ2-5 | TRBV6-6 | - | ASSYSDPGDETQY
TRBJ2-2 | TRBV5-1 | - | ASTINSLGELF
TRBJ2-7 | TRBV2 | - | ASSRLFYEQY
TRBJ2-5 | TRBV21-1 | - | ASNPVVVRPGETQY
TRBJ2-2 | TRBV7-6 | - | ASSLSALNTGELF
TRBJ2-7 | TRBV10-1 | - | ASSENPAYDEQY
TRBJ2-2 | TRBV5-4 | once | ASSFTPGAGELF
TRBJ2-7 | TRBV13 | - | ASSRTGTSGKGSYEQY
TRBJ1-1 | TRBV2 | - | ASTVAGNTEAF
TRBJ2-3 | TRBV7-2 | - | ASSFSRQGSDTQY
TRBJ2-1 | TRBV7-9 | - | ASSSFRGRTYNEQF
TRBJ2-2 | TRBV5-1 | - | ASSLLGGRVDTGELF
TRBJ2-7 | TRBV6-5 | - | ASSRSIGSYEQY
TRBJ2-4 | TRBV27 | - | ASSPRGEGNIQY
TRBJ1-3 | TRBV7-9 | - | ASSLMSATGAGNTIY
TRBJ2-7 | TRBV7-2 | - | ASSQAAVSYEQY
TRBJ1-3 | TRBV28 | few | ASSPRQGPISGNTIY
TRBJ2-1 | TRBV18 | - | ASSPPVRGSAYNEQF
TRBJ2-2 | TRBV2 | - | ASTLRRAGELF
TRBJ2-2 | TRBV5-1 | - | ASRMNGEIGELF
TRBJ1-2 | TRBV6-1 | - | ASSEPGWSTGYT
TRBJ2-2 | TRBV7-2 | few | ASSLGTGNTGELF
TRBJ2-3 | TRBV11-3 | - | ASSRLTSGPQY
TRBJ2-5 | TRBV18 | - | ASSPVEGETQY
TRBJ2-2 | TRBV18 | - | ASSPHKKGTGELF
TRBJ2-1 | TRBV10-3 | - | ASREPPYNEQF
TRBJ2-7 | TRBV28 | - | ASSRSTGGKQY
TRBJ2-1 | TRBV19 | - | ASSTPGTVGYNEQF
TRBJ1-1 | TRBV19 | many | ASTFRVGTEAF
TRBJ2-7 | TRBV2 | once | ASTGPAGYEQY
TRBJ2-7 | TRBV27 | - | ASRNAGTRSYEQY
TRBJ1-6 | TRBV28 | - | ASSFQGRSPLH
TRBJ2-5 | TRBV9 | - | ASGRGDWETQY
TRBJ2-7 | TRBV15 | - | ATSRDPLYEQY
TRBJ2-1 | TRBV5-5 | - | ASSDPGDPF
TRBJ2-1 | TRBV7-9 | - | ASSLAGDNEQF
TRBJ2-7 | TRBV11-3 | - | ASRGLAGGEQY
TRBJ1-2 | TRBV10-2 | - | ASSWDRAYGYT
TRBJ1-2 | TRBV29-1 | - | SVKDSVGGYT
TRBJ2-4 | TRBV28 | - | ASSELGTGLAKNIQY
TRBJ1-4 | TRBV11-3 | - | ASSLDRGSEKLF
TRBJ1-1 | TRBV28 | - | ASSSGRFEAF
TRBJ1-2 | TRBV6-1 | few | ASSERQGEGYT
TRBJ2-5 | TRBV7-2 | - | ASSSQGGETQY
TRBJ2-2 | TRBV6-1 | - | ASRILTGELF
TRBJ1-2 | TRBV10-3 | - | AISATGTGYT
TRBJ2-2 | TRBV28 | - | ASRPLAGAYTGELF
TRBJ1-3 | TRBV5-5 | - | ASSLPMANTIY
TRBJ2-6 | TRBV28 | - | ASSSSGANVLT
TRBJ1-2 | TRBV7-2 | - | ASSLGNREGYT
TRBJ2-3 | TRBV7-9 | - | ASSLDGQRTDTQY